A single T cell receptor beta chain is shown here with its context. This specimen belongs to a study of T cell responses to AZD1222 COVID-19 vaccine. CDR3 length: 15 amino acids. CDR1 and CDR2 from the germline V gene are MNHNS and SASEGT. Trimming pared 2 bases from V and 0 bases from J, leaving 8 bases between. TCRdb keeps only in-frame clones here, not all; method: immunoSEQ multiplex PCR. Here the sample spans some 180,000 clones, around 90% being singletons. The source is an adult who received the AZD1222 COVID-19 vaccine. The chain carries TRBV6-1 and TRBJ2-1, with D possibly TRBD1 on 6 matching bases. The source was peripheral blood, collected 28 days after the second AZD1222 dose. DNA of the CDR3: TGTGCCAGCAGTGAAAGGGGGAGCTCCTACAATGAGCAGTTCTTC. Translation gives CASSERGSSYNEQFF.